This TCR beta chain appears in the sequencing data of a study of graft-versus-host responses after intestinal transplantation. A note on this clone: Its antigen is undetermined.

The table came from immunoSEQ multiplex PCR; TCRdb's copy has only in-frame clones and leaves some out. The table lists about 100,000 clones, approximately 90% of them singletons. Study conclusions and caveats: Early after transplant, HvG declines were associated with peak levels of circulating GvH clones.

The material sequenced was unstimulated CD4+ T cells sorted from spleen or lymph node cells, taken before transplant. The receptor's source is a human donor who was the organ donor for an intestinal transplant.

The DNA of the CDR3 is TGTGCCATCAGTGAGTTTAGGGTTGAGCAGTTCTTC. This sequence encodes CAISEFRVEQFF. This chain uses TRBV10-3 with TRBJ2-1, with no clear D. Germline lookup yields CDR1 ENHRY and CDR2 SYGVKD. CDR3 length: 12 residues. Trimming left V 1 base short and J 9 bases short, with 7 bases between.